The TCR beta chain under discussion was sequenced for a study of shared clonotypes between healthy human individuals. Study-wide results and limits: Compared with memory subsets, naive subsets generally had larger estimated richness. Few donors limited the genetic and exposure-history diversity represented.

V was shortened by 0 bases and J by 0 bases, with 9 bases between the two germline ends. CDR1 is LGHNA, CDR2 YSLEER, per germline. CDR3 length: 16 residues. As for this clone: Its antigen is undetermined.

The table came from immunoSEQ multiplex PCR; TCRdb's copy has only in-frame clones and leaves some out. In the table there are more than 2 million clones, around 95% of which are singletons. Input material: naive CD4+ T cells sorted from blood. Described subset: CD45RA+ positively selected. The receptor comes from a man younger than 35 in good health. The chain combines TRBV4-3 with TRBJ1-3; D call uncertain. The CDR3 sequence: CASSQDALASGNTIYF. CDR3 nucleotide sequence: TGCGCCAGCAGCCAAGATGCCTTAGCCTCTGGAAACACCATATATTTT.